One and the same sample provided the 5 T cell receptor beta chains below, sequenced in a study of blood T cells in healthy people across ages. The use of a sample-barcoded 5' primer and a J-beta primer mix characterized a second PCR of about 7 to 12 cycles. Each CDR3 protein is one row after TCRdb ran MiXCR on the 5' RACE reads. The table shows roughly 640,000 distinct CDR3 sequences, with roughly 30% occurring only once. Material: blood. The receptor set was obtained from a woman aged 80 or over in good health.

The chain uses TRBV7-9 and TRBJ2-7, with D unresolved. The CDR3 totals 14 residues. Germline CDR1 is SEHNR and CDR2 is FQNEAQ (reference sequence). V was trimmed by 0 bases and J by 9 bases, leaving 15 bases between them. The CDR3, as DNA: TGTGCCAGCAGCTTAGCAGTGACCCCCTTTGGGCAGTACTTC. This encodes CASSLAVTPFGQYF.

The gene calls are TRBV6-4 and TRBJ1-1; TRBD1 might be the D (5 bases). The germline CDR1 and CDR2 sequences are MRHNA and SNTAGT. The CDR3 length is 15 residues. The V gene lost 2 bases and the J gene lost 2 bases, with 12 bases spanning the gap. The CDR3 DNA sequence: TGTGCCAGCAGTGACGGCCAGGGCCTAAACACTGAAGCTTTCTTT. The encoded protein is CASSDGQGLNTEAFF.

This clonotype was found many times. The chain recombines TRBV3-1 with TRBJ2-3; D unclear. Looked up from germline, CDR1 is LGHDT and CDR2 is YNNKEL (reference sequence). V was trimmed by 1 base and J by 0 bases, leaving 11 bases between them. There are 16 residues in the CDR3. The CDR3 loop is CASSQVGSTSTDTQYF. In DNA form, the CDR3 reads TGTGCCAGCAGCCAAGTCGGCAGCACAAGCACAGATACGCAGTATTTT.

The table lists this clonotype with many counts. The rearrangement joins TRBV7-8 to TRBJ1-6; TRBD1 might be the D (6 bases). Trimming removed 4 bases from V and 7 bases from J, with 14 bases in between. CDR1 SGHVS and CDR2 FQNEAQ come from the germline V gene. CDR3 length equals 15 residues. CDR3 in amino acids: CASSSVTGQNSPLHF. The CDR3 bases are TGTGCCAGCAGCTCCGTGACAGGTCAAAATTCACCCCTCCACTTT.

This clonotype was detected ten times or more. This chain links TRBV9 with TRBJ2-7; tentative D call: TRBD2 (6 bases). The V and J ends lost 0 bases and 8 bases respectively, with 9 bases between them. This CDR3 comprises 12 residues. The germline CDR1 and CDR2 sequences are SGDLS and YYNGEE. The CDR3 protein is CASSVGRGKQYF. DNA of the CDR3: TGTGCCAGCAGCGTAGGCCGGGGGAAGCAGTACTTC.